This T cell receptor (beta chain) came from a study of blood T cell repertoires in COVID-19 (dated by TCRdb to about 2020). Some background on the complete study: Samples from collaborators originated in the United States, Italy and Spain and spanned both the acute and convalescent phases of COVID-19. The material from the prospective study consisted of cDNA or gDNA derived from T cells, B-cell-depleted T cells, or PBMCs. Subjects who had been exposed to COVID-19, were actively infected with it, or had recovered from it provided the deeply sampled blood TCRbeta repertoires that made up the dataset. The repertoires were made available in a free public database intended to serve as a resource for research on the immune response to SARS-CoV-2. Samples came from the ongoing ImmuneRACE study (first 160 participants) plus 1,254 subjects from 6 global collaborators. Nearly every sample came with metadata listing a de-identified subject ID, COVID-19 status, age in years and sex. Where HLA class I and class II types were available, the types were taken from metadata supplied by the sample provider, not from assay-based typing.

This clone was counted a single time. The antigen it recognizes is unknown. No clone much larger than this one lies a single base away; base qualities are absent. The study at large found these results: The amount of clinical and demographic metadata varied by source and participant and was provided uncurated.

TCRbeta CDR3 regions were amplified from genomic DNA by means of the immunoSEQ Assay, a bias-controlled multiplex PCR. In the paper's pipeline: Nucleated cell counts per sample were estimated from amplification of reference gene primers within the assay. Sequence reads were collapsed and filtered to measure the absolute abundance of every unique TCRbeta CDR3 rearrangement. For each sample, productive Simpson clonality was calculated as the square root of Simpson's diversity index across productive rearrangements. Held by TCRdb, this immuneACCESS table contains in-frame sequences only and omits some clones. Under half of the omission traces to an unresolved V gene where checked; the cause of the rest is unknown. V, J and clone size were drawn from that table, and D and trimming were deduced from the DNA. The sample yields hundreds of thousands of clones; approximately 82% were counted once. More than 4% of the sample is held by the ten biggest clonotypes.

Trimming takes 4 bases off V and 6 bases off J; junction bases not matched to a gene: 8. CDR1 and CDR2, looked up from the germline V gene (reference sequence), are LGHDT and YNNKEL. Its CDR3 holds 14 amino acids, cysteine through phenylalanine. Just the 42-base CDR3 DNA is kept, in frame starting at base 1. Enrolling through a virtual design, the prospective study's participants ranged in age from about 18 to 100 years and lived across roughly 24 United States geographic areas. Cohort assignment in the prospective study relied on participant-reported clinical history from a screening survey and a study questionnaire. Exposed participants were defined as having been in contact with someone with a PCR-confirmed or clinician-diagnosed COVID-19 case within 2 weeks of study entry. In the prospective study, whole blood, serum and a nasopharyngeal or oropharyngeal swab were collected from each participant by mobile phlebotomists. Additional blood draws and questionnaires over an approximately 2-month period could optionally be provided by prospective study participants. Blood samples from the prospective study were shipped frozen or at room temperature prior to DNA extraction.

Input material: PBMCs or T cells enriched from blood (not recorded which). The rearrangement joined TRBV3-1 (or the pseudogene TRBV3-2) to TRBJ1-2, with 7 junctional bases fitting TRBD1. The clonotype comes from a man aged 40-49 years who had been exposed to COVID-19. In nucleotide form, the sequence is TGTGCCAGCAGCCCGCAGACAGGGAAGGATGGCTACACCTTC. This codes for CASSPQTGKDGYTF.